A selection of T cell receptor beta chains follows, all from one sample in a study of T cell responses to AZD1222 COVID-19 vaccine. Profiling relied on immunoSEQ multiplex PCR, and the TCRdb table lists in-frame clones only, not all of them. The table records approximately 99,000 clones, about 85% of them present only once. The input for sequencing was peripheral blood, taken on day 0 of AZD1222 vaccination. The origin of the receptors is an adult in good health. Both conserved end residues are part of each CDR3. A D gene is named only where the DNA matches it firmly. Only part of the rows carry a size: once, few, many, or a class if the clone is expanded.

>.|TRBJ2-6|.|TRBV5-4
CASSLGGVANVLTF
TGTGCCAGCAGCTTGGGGGGGGTAGCCAACGTCCTGACTTTC
>.|TRBJ2-3|.|TRBV2
CATLSTVRVVSTDTQYF
TGTGCCACCCTTAGTACTGTGCGGGTAGTGAGCACAGATACGCAGTATTTT
>.|TRBJ1-1|few|TRBV6-5
CASSYRGVTEAFF
TGTGCCAGCAGTTACCGGGGGGTGACTGAAGCTTTCTTT
>TRBD2|TRBJ2-1|.|TRBV11-1
CASRGEGTGVRNEQFF
TGTGCCAGCAGGGGGGAGGGGACTGGGGTCCGGAATGAGCAGTTCTTC
>.|TRBJ1-5|once|TRBV6-5
CASSYQANQPQHF
TGTGCCAGCAGTTACCAAGCCAATCAGCCCCAGCATTTT
>.|TRBJ2-7|.|TRBV3-1/TRBV3-2
CASSLRAARSEQYF
TGTGCCAGCAGCCTCCGGGCCGCACGGTCCGAGCAGTACTTC
>.|TRBJ2-5|.|TRBV15
CAGGNSLQETQYF
TGTGCCGGCGGGAACAGTCTTCAAGAGACCCAGTACTTC
>.|TRBJ1-1|.|TRBV10-3
CAITQGQQNTEAFF
TGTGCCATCACCCAAGGACAGCAGAACACTGAAGCTTTCTTT
>.|TRBJ2-7|.|TRBV29-1
CSVEGGNSYEQYF
TGCAGCGTTGAGGGCGGGAACTCCTACGAGCAGTACTTC
>.|TRBJ1-1|.|TRBV2
CASTTTSANTEAFF
TGTGCCAGCACTACCACATCGGCGAACACTGAAGCTTTCTTT
>TRBD1|TRBJ2-1|.|TRBV20-1
CSARGLDEQFF
TGCAGTGCGAGGGGGCTAGACGAGCAGTTCTTC
>TRBD2|TRBJ2-5|.|TRBV11-3
CASSSGLASRETQYF
TGTGCCAGCAGCTCGGGACTAGCGAGTAGAGAGACCCAGTACTTC
>.|TRBJ1-5|.|TRBV7-2
CASSLVSAANQPQHF
TGTGCCAGCAGCTTAGTATCGGCGGCGAATCAGCCCCAGCATTTT
>TRBD2|TRBJ2-1|.|TRBV9
CASSVGGTGEQFF
TGTGCCAGCAGCGTCGGGGGGACGGGTGAGCAGTTCTTC
>.|TRBJ1-5|.|TRBV2
CASSDRQGYSNQPQHF
TGTGCCAGCAGTGATCGGCAGGGCTATAGCAATCAGCCCCAGCATTTT
>TRBD1|TRBJ1-3|once|TRBV19
CASRNHRGFAGNTIYF
TGTGCCAGTAGGAATCACAGGGGATTTGCCGGAAACACCATATATTTT
>.|TRBJ1-6|.|TRBV19
CASSLFNSPLHF
TGTGCCAGTAGTCTCTTCAATTCACCCCTCCACTTT
>.|TRBJ1-3|.|TRBV20-1
CSASGGASGNTIYF
TGCAGTGCTAGTGGGGGGGCCTCTGGAAACACCATATATTTT
>.|TRBJ1-1|.|TRBV4-3
CASSQDRQGGTEAFF
TGCGCCAGCAGCCAAGATAGGCAGGGTGGAACTGAAGCTTTCTTT
>TRBD2|TRBJ2-1|.|TRBV7-2
CASSPDLAGARYNEQFF
TGTGCCAGCAGCCCAGACTTAGCGGGAGCGCGCTACAATGAGCAGTTCTTC
>.|TRBJ1-1|.|TRBV7-2
CASSLRLGRGLGTEAFF
TGTGCCAGCAGCTTACGCCTTGGCCGGGGTCTAGGAACTGAAGCTTTCTTT
>.|TRBJ2-3|few|TRBV27
CASSRRDTQYF
TGTGCCAGCAGCAGGAGAGATACGCAGTATTTT
>.|TRBJ1-1|once|TRBV5-1
CASSLGQGEAFF
TGTGCCAGCAGCTTGGGGCAGGGAGAAGCTTTCTTT
>TRBD1|TRBJ1-4|.|TRBV19
CASSTKWTGGTNEKLFF
TGTGCCAGTAGTACCAAATGGACAGGGGGAACTAATGAAAAACTGTTTTTT
>.|TRBJ2-1|few|TRBV21-1
CASSNKTSYNEQFF
TGTGCCAGCAGCAACAAGACCTCCTACAATGAGCAGTTCTTC
>TRBD1|TRBJ1-5|few|TRBV15
CATSRGSNTGEGNQPQHF
TGTGCCACCAGCAGAGGATCGAACACAGGGGAGGGCAATCAGCCCCAGCATTTT
>TRBD1|TRBJ1-3|few|TRBV27
CASSLQGAGNTIYF
TGTGCCAGCAGCTTACAGGGGGCTGGAAACACCATATATTTT
>.|TRBJ1-2|.|TRBV6-5
CASSSFTGPNYGYTF
TGTGCCAGCAGTAGTTTTACGGGGCCTAACTATGGCTACACCTTC
>.|TRBJ1-1|.|TRBV5-6
CASSLGWGTEAFF
TGTGCCAGCAGCTTGGGGTGGGGCACTGAAGCTTTCTTT
>.|TRBJ2-2|.|TRBV5-6
CASSLGEYTGELFF
TGTGCCAGCAGCTTGGGCGAGTACACCGGGGAGCTGTTTTTT
>TRBD1|TRBJ2-2|.|TRBV18
CASSPSGTGYTGELFF
TGTGCCAGCTCACCGTCCGGGACAGGGTACACCGGGGAGCTGTTTTTT
>.|TRBJ1-2|few|TRBV19
CASTQGTGGYGYTF
TGTGCCAGTACCCAGGGGACGGGCGGCTATGGCTACACCTTC
>TRBD1|TRBJ2-7|.|TRBV7-7
CASSLAPTGVGEQYF
TGTGCTAGCAGCTTAGCGCCGACAGGGGTGGGCGAGCAGTACTTC
>.|TRBJ1-5|.|TRBV7-2
CASSGGVRGNQPQHF
TGTGCCAGCAGCGGCGGGGTTAGGGGCAATCAGCCCCAGCATTTT
>.|TRBJ2-1|.|TRBV7-7
CASSPGPQNEQFF
TGTGCTAGCAGCCCGGGACCACAGAATGAGCAGTTCTTC
>.|TRBJ1-2|once|TRBV6-1
CASSEGGGYTF
TGTGCCAGCAGTGAAGGGGGGGGCTACACCTTC
>TRBD1|TRBJ2-7|.|TRBV4-3
CASSHSATGETYEQYF
TGCGCCAGCAGCCACTCGGCGACAGGGGAAACCTACGAGCAGTACTTC
>.|TRBJ1-2|.|TRBV12-3/TRBV12-4
CASSGGGGYTF
TGTGCCAGCAGTGGGGGGGGAGGCTACACCTTC
>.|TRBJ1-1|.|TRBV11-2
CASSLILGQGGRGEAFF
TGTGCCAGCAGCTTAATCCTAGGGCAGGGTGGACGAGGTGAAGCTTTCTTT
>TRBD1|TRBJ2-1|once|TRBV5-1
CASSLTGGFDNEQFF
TGTGCCAGCAGCTTGACAGGGGGTTTCGACAATGAGCAGTTCTTC
>TRBD2|TRBJ2-2|.|TRBV11-3
CASRYSGKTGELFF
TGTGCCAGCCGGTATAGCGGGAAAACCGGGGAGCTGTTTTTT
>.|TRBJ1-4|.|TRBV27
CASRLGRVNEKLFF
TGTGCCAGCAGGCTGGGACGAGTAAATGAAAAACTGTTTTTT
>TRBD2|TRBJ2-3|once|TRBV5-1
CASSTGLAGGRGDTQYF
TGTGCCAGCAGCACCGGACTAGCGGGAGGCCGGGGAGATACGCAGTATTTT
>.|TRBJ2-2|.|TRBV9
CASSETGVNTGELFF
TGTGCCAGCAGCGAGACAGGAGTGAACACCGGGGAGCTGTTTTTT
>TRBD1|TRBJ1-2|.|TRBV6-6
CASSRQGVDGYTF
TGTGCCAGCAGTAGACAGGGTGTCGATGGCTACACCTTC